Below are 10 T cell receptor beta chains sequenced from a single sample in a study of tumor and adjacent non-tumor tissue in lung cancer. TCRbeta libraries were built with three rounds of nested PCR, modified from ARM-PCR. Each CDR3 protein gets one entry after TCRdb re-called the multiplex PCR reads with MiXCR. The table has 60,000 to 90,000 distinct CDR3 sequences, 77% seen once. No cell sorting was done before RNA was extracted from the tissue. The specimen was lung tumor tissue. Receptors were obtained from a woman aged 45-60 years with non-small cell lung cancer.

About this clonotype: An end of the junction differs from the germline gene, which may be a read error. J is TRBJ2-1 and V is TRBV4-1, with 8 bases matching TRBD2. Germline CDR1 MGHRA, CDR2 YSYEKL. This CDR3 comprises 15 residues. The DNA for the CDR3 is TGCACCAGCAGCCCTGCGGGGGGCAAAGCTAATGAGCAGTTCTTC. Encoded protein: CTSSPAGGKANEQFF.

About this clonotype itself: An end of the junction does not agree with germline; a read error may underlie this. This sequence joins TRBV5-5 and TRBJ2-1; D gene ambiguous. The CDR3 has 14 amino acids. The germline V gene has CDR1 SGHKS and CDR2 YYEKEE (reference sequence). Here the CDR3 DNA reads TGTGCCAGCAACTTGGCCGGAGTAGGCAATGAGCAGTTCTTC. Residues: CASNLAGVGNEQFF. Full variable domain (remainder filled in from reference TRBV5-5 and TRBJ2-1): DAGVTQSPTHLIKTRGQQVTLRCSPISGHKSVSWYQQVLGQGPQFIFQYYEKEERGRGNFPDRFSARQFPNYSSELNVNALLLGDSALYLCASNLAGVGNEQFFGPGTRLTVL.

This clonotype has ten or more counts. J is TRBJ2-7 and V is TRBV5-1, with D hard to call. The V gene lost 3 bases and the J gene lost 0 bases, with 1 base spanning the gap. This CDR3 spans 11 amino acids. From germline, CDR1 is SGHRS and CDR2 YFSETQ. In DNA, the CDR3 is TGCGCCAGCAGCTCCTCCTACGAGCAGTACTTC. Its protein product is CASSSSYEQYF.

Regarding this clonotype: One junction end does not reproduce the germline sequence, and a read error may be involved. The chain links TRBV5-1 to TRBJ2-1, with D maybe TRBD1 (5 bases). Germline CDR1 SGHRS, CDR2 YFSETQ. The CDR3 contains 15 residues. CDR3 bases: TGCGCCAGCAGCCAGGGCAGGACGGCGTTGGGTGAGGAGTTCTTC. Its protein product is CASSQGRTALGEEFF. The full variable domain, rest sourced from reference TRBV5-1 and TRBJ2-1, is KAGVTQTPRYLIKTRGQQVTLSCSPISGHRSVSWYQQTPGQGLQFLFEYFSETQRNKGNFPGRFSGRQFSNSRSEMNVSTLELGDSALYLCASSQGRTALGEEFFGPGTRLTVL.

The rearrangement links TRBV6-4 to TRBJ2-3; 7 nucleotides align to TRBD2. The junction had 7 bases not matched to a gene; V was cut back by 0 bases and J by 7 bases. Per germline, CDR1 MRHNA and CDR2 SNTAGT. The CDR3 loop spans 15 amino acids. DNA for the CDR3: TGTGCCAGCAGTGACTCCACGGGAGGAGCATATACGCAGTATTTT. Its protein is CASSDSTGGAYTQYF.

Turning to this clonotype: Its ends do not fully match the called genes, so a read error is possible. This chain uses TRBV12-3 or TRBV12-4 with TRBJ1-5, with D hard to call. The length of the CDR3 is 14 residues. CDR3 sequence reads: CASKTKGGDQSQHF. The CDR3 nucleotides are TGTGCCAGCAAAACAAAAGGCGGAGATCAGTCCCAGCATTTT.

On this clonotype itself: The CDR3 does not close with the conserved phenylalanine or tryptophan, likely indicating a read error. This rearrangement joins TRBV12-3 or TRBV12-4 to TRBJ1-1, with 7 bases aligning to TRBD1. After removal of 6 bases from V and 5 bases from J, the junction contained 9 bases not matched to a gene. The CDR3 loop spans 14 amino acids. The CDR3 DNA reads TGTGCCAGCAGACAGACAGGGATGGCGACTGAAGCTTTCATT. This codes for CASRQTGMATEAFI.

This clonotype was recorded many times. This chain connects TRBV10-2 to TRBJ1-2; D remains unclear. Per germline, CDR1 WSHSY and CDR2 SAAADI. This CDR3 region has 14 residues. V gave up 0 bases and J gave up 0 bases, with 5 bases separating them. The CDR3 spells CASSESPANYGYTF. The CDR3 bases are TGCGCCAGCAGTGAGTCACCAGCTAACTATGGCTACACCTTC.

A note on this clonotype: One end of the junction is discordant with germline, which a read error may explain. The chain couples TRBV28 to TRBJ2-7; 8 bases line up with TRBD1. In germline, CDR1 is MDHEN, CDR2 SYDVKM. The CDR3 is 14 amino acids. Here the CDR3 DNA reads TGTGTCAGCAGTTCCGGACAGGGAGGCTACGAGCTGTACTTC. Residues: CVSSSGQGGYELYF. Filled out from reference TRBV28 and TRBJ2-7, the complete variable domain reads DVKVTQSSRYLVKRTGEKVFLECVQDMDHENMFWYRQDPGLGLRLIYFSYDVKMKEKGDIPEGYSVSREKKERFSLILESASTNQTSMYLCVSSSGQGGYELYFGPGTRLTVT.

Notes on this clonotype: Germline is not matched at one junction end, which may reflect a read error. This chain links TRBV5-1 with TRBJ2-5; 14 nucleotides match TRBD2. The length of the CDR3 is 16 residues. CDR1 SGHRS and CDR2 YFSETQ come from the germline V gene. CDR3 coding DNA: TGCTCCAGTAGCCGCGGGACTAGCGGGAGTTCTGGAACCCAGTACTTC. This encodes CSSSRGTSGSSGTQYF.